Presented here are 32 T cell receptor beta chains from one specimen sequenced in a study of blood T cell repertoires in COVID-19 (TCRdb year 2020). The library was obtained by the immunoSEQ multiplex PCR assay. In TCRdb, the immuneACCESS table is reduced to in-frame sequences with V and J assigned. These tables do not hold every clone; where another copy was compared, an unresolved V gene accounts for under half, and the others remain unexplained. The sample records approximately 200,000 clones, around 75% of which are singletons. Nearly 6% of the sample belongs to the ten largest clones. Input material: peripheral blood. All receptors come from a woman in her thirties or forties with COVID-19, enrolled during active disease.

The chain links TRBV5-1 to TRBJ1-3; 7 bases fit TRBD1. The germline V gene has CDR1 SGHRS and CDR2 YFSETQ. There are 17 residues in the CDR3. Trimming removed 5 bases from V and 0 bases from J; junction bases left unmatched: 11. The CDR3 nucleotides are TGCGCCAGCAGTCCGATGGGACAGCTTCTCTCTGGAAACACCATATATTTT. Amino acids: CASSPMGQLLSGNTIYF.

The V gene is TRBV19, the J gene TRBJ2-2; 13 bases match TRBD2. The CDR3 loop spans 14 amino acids. J lost 5 bases, V lost 10 bases, and 4 bases had no gene match. Germline values: CDR1 LNHDA, CDR2 SQIVND (reference sequence). CDR3 nucleotides: TGTGCCACCCGACTAGCGGGGGGTACCGGGGAGCTGTTTTTT. Protein product: CATRLAGGTGELFF.

The chain carries TRBV19 and TRBJ1-5, with D perhaps TRBD1 (5 bases). From germline, CDR1 is LNHDA and CDR2 SQIVND (reference sequence). Between the trimmed V and J ends, which lost 7 bases and 2 bases, there was a span of 15 bases. The CDR3 runs 15 residues. CDR3 amino acids: CASTSRTYGNQPQHF. In nucleotides, the CDR3 is TGTGCCAGTACGTCCCGGACATATGGCAATCAGCCCCAGCATTTT. Combining the CDR3 with reference TRBV19 and TRBJ1-5 gives the whole variable domain DGGITQSPKYLFRKEGQNVTLSCEQNLNHDAMYWYRQDPGQGLRLIYYSQIVNDFQKGDIAEGYSVSREKKESFPLTVTSAQKNPTAFYLCASTSRTYGNQPQHFGDGTRLSIL.

The rearrangement joins TRBV3-1 (or the pseudogene TRBV3-2) to TRBJ2-7, with 14 bases identical to TRBD2. The CDR3 loop spans 16 amino acids. CDR1 is LGHDT and CDR2 is YNNKEL in the germline V gene (reference sequence). The V gene end was trimmed by 3 bases and the J gene end by 6 bases; junction bases not matched to a gene: 7. The DNA of the CDR3 is TGTGCCAGCAGCCAGGGGACTAGCGGGAGAATAGGCGAGCAGTACTTC. This sequence encodes CASSQGTSGRIGEQYF.

The chain links TRBV6-5 to TRBJ2-5; weak D call: TRBD1 (5 bases). The ends were cut back, 6 bases at V and 5 bases at J, with 16 bases in the middle. The CDR3 consists of 14 residues. Per the germline V gene, CDR1 is MNHEY and CDR2 is SVGAGI. The CDR3 protein is CASSRVGYVETQYF. In DNA, the CDR3 is TGTGCCAGCAGCAGGGTCGGTTATGTTGAGACCCAGTACTTC.

This chain connects TRBV7-8 to TRBJ1-5; the match to TRBD1 covers 7 bases. The CDR3 consists of 16 residues. Trimming took 5 bases from V and 2 from J; bases not matched to a gene: 9. In germline, CDR1 is SGHVS, CDR2 FQNEAQ. The CDR3 sequence: CASSPLTGFGNQPQHF. The DNA for the CDR3 is TGTGCCAGCAGCCCATTGACAGGGTTTGGCAATCAGCCCCAGCATTTT.

The chain employs TRBV5-1 and TRBJ2-1, with 10 bases that match TRBD2. J lost 5 bases, V lost 2 bases, and 4 bases had no gene match. The CDR3 spans 15 residues. The V gene's germline CDR1 is SGHRS and CDR2 YFSETQ. The CDR3 nucleotides are TGCGCCAGCAGCTTCAGCGGGGGGGGCAACAATGAGCAGTTCTTC. This translates into CASSFSGGGNNEQFF.

This clone has more than one count but fewer than ten. The chain couples TRBV3-1 (or the pseudogene TRBV3-2) to TRBJ2-1, with TRBD2 matching 8 bases. The CDR3 loop spans 15 amino acids. Germline CDR1 is LGHDT and CDR2 is YNNKEL (reference sequence). J gave up 7 bases and V 4 bases, and 9 bases lay outside the gene matches. In DNA form, the CDR3 reads TGTGCCAGCAGCCCAACCCGGACTAGCTGGAATGAGCAGTTCTTC. Its translation is CASSPTRTSWNEQFF.

The chain employs TRBV7-8 and TRBJ1-1; possibly TRBD1 for D (5 bases). The CDR3 runs to 17 residues. Germline CDR1 and CDR2: SGHVS and FQNEAQ. V lost 1 base and J lost 0, with 15 bases in between. CDR3 sequence reads: CASSLVVGGIMNTEAFF. As DNA, the CDR3 is TGTGCCAGCAGCTTAGTCGTGGGGGGAATTATGAACACTGAAGCTTTCTTT.

The chain combines TRBV2 with TRBJ2-2, with D maybe TRBD1 (5 bases). CDR3 size: 14 residues. In germline, CDR1 is SNHLY, CDR2 FYNNEI. Between the trimmed V and J ends, which lost 5 bases and 5 bases, there was a span of 12 bases. The CDR3 loop is CASSSPGQTGELFF. CDR3 sequence (DNA): TGTGCCAGCAGTAGTCCAGGGCAAACCGGGGAGCTGTTTTTT.

This sequence joins TRBV2 and TRBJ2-5; D possibly corresponds to TRBD1 (5 bases). Trimming removed 6 bases from V and 4 bases from J, with 15 bases in between. The CDR3 spans 14 residues. CDR1 is SNHLY and CDR2 is FYNNEI in the germline V gene. The CDR3, as DNA: TGTGCCAGCAGGGGCAGGGTCCAGTTAGAGACCCAGTACTTC. Translation gives CASRGRVQLETQYF. The full variable domain, completed using reference TRBV2 and TRBJ2-5, is EPEVTQTPSHQVTQMGQEVILRCVPISNHLYFYWYRQILGQKVEFLVSFYNNEISEKSEIFDDQFSVERPDGSNFTLKIRSTKLEDSAMYFCASRGRVQLETQYFGPGTRLLVL.

This clone was picked up a small number of times. The chain couples TRBV23-1 to TRBJ2-7; TRBD2 matches 8 bases. TRBV23-1 is flagged as an ORF with uncertain function. V gave up 8 bases and J gave up 3 bases; unmatched junction bases: 18. The CDR3 sequence is 17 residues long. CDR3 bases: TGCGCCAGCGTGCCTATAGCGGGGAGCGGGCCAGACTACGAGCAGTACTTC. This encodes CASVPIAGSGPDYEQYF.

The chain joins TRBV4-2 to TRBJ2-1, with 7 bases identical to TRBD2. V dropped 10 bases and J dropped 10; count of bases not matched to a gene: 22. CDR1 LGHNA and CDR2 YNFKEQ come from the germline V gene. The CDR3 extends over 16 amino acids. Written as DNA, the CDR3 is TGTGCCACCAAGGAGGGCTATAGCGGGCTAAGCTCCGAGCAGTTCTTC. Protein sequence: CATKEGYSGLSSEQFF.

The gene calls are TRBV27 and TRBJ1-1, with 7 bases fitting TRBD1. The CDR3 spans 17 residues. Trimming at V came to 5 bases and at J to 4 bases, leaving 16 bases not matched to a gene. CDR1 is MNHEY, CDR2 SMNVEV, per germline (reference sequence). The CDR3 spells CASSGRDSFFPSTEAFF. The CDR3 DNA sequence: TGTGCCAGCAGTGGTCGGGACAGCTTTTTTCCAAGCACTGAAGCTTTCTTT.

A few counts support this clone. The J gene is TRBJ2-1, the V gene TRBV3-1 (or the pseudogene TRBV3-2); 8 nucleotides line up with TRBD1. This CDR3 is built from 18 residues. Germline CDR1 and CDR2: LGHDT and YNNKEL (reference sequence). With 3 bases clipped from V and 3 bases from J, the junction kept 13 bases outside the gene matches. The CDR3 DNA follows: TGTGCCAGCAGCCACGAAAAGTCTGCGGGACAGGTCTACAATGAGCAGTTCTTC. This gives the protein CASSHEKSAGQVYNEQFF.

The V call is TRBV4-3, the J call TRBJ2-7, with a possible D match to TRBD1 (5 bases). The CDR3 loop spans 14 amino acids. V dropped 5 bases and J dropped 2 bases, with 13 bases sitting between them. Germline loops: CDR1 LGHNA, CDR2 YSLEER. The CDR3 sequence is CASSVRGGAYEQYF. In nucleotides, the CDR3 is TGCGCCAGCAGCGTAAGGGGTGGGGCCTACGAGCAGTACTTC.

The rearrangement links TRBV4-2 to TRBJ1-5, with 10 bases aligning to TRBD1. V lost 4 bases to trimming and J lost 1 base; unmatched junction nucleotides: 7. Germline values: CDR1 LGHNA, CDR2 YNFKEQ. The CDR3 loop spans 17 amino acids. CDR3: CASSPTDRGGSNQPQHF. CDR3 DNA: TGTGCCAGCAGCCCAACGGACAGGGGGGGAAGCAATCAGCCCCAGCATTTT.

The J gene is TRBJ1-2, the V gene TRBV7-6; tentative D call: TRBD1 (5 bases). The germline V gene has CDR1 SGHVS and CDR2 FNYEAQ. The V and J ends lost 5 bases and 4 bases respectively, with 20 bases between them. This CDR3 comprises 16 residues. CDR3 sequence (DNA): TGTGCCAGCAGCCCTTCCGCGGGGCCTTTGGGCTATGGCTACACCTTC. Translation: CASSPSAGPLGYGYTF. The variable domain in full, with the rest retrieved from reference TRBV7-6 and TRBJ1-2, is GAGVSQSPRYKVTKRGQDVALRCDPISGHVSLYWYRQALGQGPEFLTYFNYEAQQDKSGLPNDRFSAERPEGSISTLTIQRTEQRDSAMYRCASSPSAGPLGYGYTFGSGTRLTVV.

This chain connects TRBV5-1 to TRBJ2-1; 11 bases map to TRBD1. Germline lookup yields CDR1 SGHRS and CDR2 YFSETQ. The CDR3 consists of 15 residues. J gave up 7 bases and V 3 bases, and 6 bases lay outside the gene matches. CDR3 nucleotide sequence: TGCGCCAGCAGCTCCCGGGACAGGGGGACAAATGAGCAGTTCTTC. Protein sequence: CASSSRDRGTNEQFF.

This chain joins TRBV5-6 and TRBJ1-1, with 7 nucleotides matching TRBD1. J was trimmed by 0 bases and V by 4 bases; bases with no gene match: 6. CDR3 length: 15 amino acids. Germline V lookup: CDR1 SGHDT, CDR2 YYEEEE. The CDR3 region is CASSPRQGLNTEAFF. The DNA of the CDR3 is TGTGCCAGCAGCCCCCGACAGGGCCTGAACACTGAAGCTTTCTTT.

This chain joins TRBV27 and TRBJ2-1, with 15 bases matching TRBD2. Germline CDR1 reads MNHEY; CDR2 reads SMNVEV (reference sequence). The CDR3 covers 13 residues. V shed 10 bases, J shed 10 bases, and the junction held 5 bases outside the gene matches. As DNA, the CDR3 is TGTGCCACCGGACTAGCGGGAGGGCCCGAGCAGTTCTTC. As protein: CATGLAGGPEQFF.

This sequence joins TRBV5-1 and TRBJ2-1; D might be TRBD1 (6 bases). The CDR3 is made up of 16 amino acids. Looked up from germline, CDR1 is SGHRS and CDR2 is YFSETQ. Trimming took 4 bases from V and 6 from J, leaving 20 bases between them. CDR3 DNA sequence: TGCGCCAGCAGCGCCAACAGGGTCTCCTTCCTCAATGAGCAGTTCTTC. Its protein is CASSANRVSFLNEQFF.

This CDR3 is CASSLVTGGDYGYTF. The CDR3 nucleotides read TGCGCCAGCAGCTTGGTAACAGGGGGGGACTATGGCTACACCTTC. V usage is TRBV5-1 and J usage is TRBJ1-2, with TRBD1 matching 8 bases. Germline V CDR1 and CDR2: SGHRS, YFSETQ. This CDR3 region has 15 residues. V lost 0 bases to trimming and J lost 3 bases; unmatched junction nucleotides: 4.

The genes are TRBV9 and TRBJ2-1, with TRBD2 matching over 14 bases. Germline CDR1 is SGDLS and CDR2 is YYNGEE. This CDR3 is built from 17 residues. J was trimmed by 5 bases and V by 0 bases; bases with no gene match: 4. In nucleotides, the CDR3 is TGTGCCAGCAGCGTAGAGGAGGGACTAGCGGGAGACAATGAGCAGTTCTTC. Encoded protein: CASSVEEGLAGDNEQFF.

This chain uses TRBV19 with TRBJ1-1, with D unclear. Trimming cost V 10 bases and J 1 base, with 13 bases left between them. The CDR3 totals 13 residues. Germline V gene data show CDR1 as LNHDA and CDR2 as SQIVND (reference sequence). CDR3 loop: CATGARGNTEAFF. CDR3 sequence (DNA): TGTGCCACCGGCGCCCGGGGGAACACTGAAGCTTTCTTT.

This clone was recorded once. This may stem from a read error, because a much larger clone lies one nucleotide away. The chain is built from TRBV12-5 and TRBJ1-6; a possible D gene is TRBD1 (5 bases). This CDR3 spans 14 amino acids. Deletions cut 1 base from V and 6 bases from J, with 7 bases between. Germline V gene lookup returns CDR1 LGHNT and CDR2 FRNRAP. In DNA form, the CDR3 reads TGTGCTAGTGGTTTGGGACAGCTTAATTCACCCCTCCACTTT. Its protein is CASGLGQLNSPLHF.

This clone turned up a few times. J is TRBJ1-2 and V is TRBV10-3, with D possibly matching TRBD1 (6 bases). The CDR3 totals 13 residues. The V gene's germline CDR1 is ENHRY and CDR2 SYGVKD. The germline V and J ends were trimmed by 9 bases and 2 bases, with 13 bases remaining between them. CDR3: CAINQDRNYGYTF. CDR3 nucleotide sequence: TGTGCCATAAACCAAGACAGGAACTATGGCTACACCTTC.

This sequence joins TRBV27 and TRBJ1-6; 7 nucleotides agree with TRBD1. This CDR3 spans 15 amino acids. Trimming took 6 bases from V and 8 from J; bases not matched to a gene: 10. Germline CDR1 and CDR2: MNHEY and SMNVEV (reference sequence). CDR3 nucleotides: TGTGCCAGCAGCTTAGGGGGCGAGGCTGATTCACCCCTCCACTTT. Translated, it gives CASSLGGEADSPLHF.

The chain has TRBV20-1 and TRBJ1-1, with 8 bases lining up with TRBD1. The CDR3 totals 17 residues. CDR1 is DFQATT, CDR2 SNEGSKA, per germline (reference sequence). V dropped 3 bases and J dropped 1; count of bases not matched to a gene: 13. CDR3 region: CSASVQGAGDGNTEAFF. CDR3 nucleotides: TGCAGTGCTAGTGTTCAGGGGGCAGGGGACGGGAACACTGAAGCTTTCTTT.

This clone was picked up one time. The rearrangement joins TRBV25-1 to TRBJ1-2; TRBD1 might be the D (5 bases). The ends were cut back, 3 bases at V and 4 bases at J, with 9 bases in the middle. The length of the CDR3 is 13 residues. CDR1 and CDR2 (germline): MGHDK, SYGVNS. DNA for the CDR3: TGTGCCAGCAGTGACAGGGCCCTCTATGGCTACACCTTC. Protein: CASSDRALYGYTF.

This chain joins TRBV11-2 and TRBJ2-3; D may be TRBD2 (5 bases). Trimming took off 2 bases at V and 5 bases at J, with 17 bases between the two ends. Germline assignment: CDR1 SGHAT and CDR2 FQNNGV. The CDR3 spans 16 residues. The CDR3 DNA sequence: TGTGCCAGCAGCTTAAAGGAGGTACGGGGAAGAGATACGCAGTATTTT. The encoded protein is CASSLKEVRGRDTQYF.

The V gene is TRBV11-2, the J gene TRBJ1-5; D may be TRBD1 (6 bases). Trimming cost V 5 bases and J 8 bases, with 19 bases left between them. CDR3 size: 15 residues. CDR1 is SGHAT, CDR2 FQNNGV, per germline. CDR3 sequence: CASSEAGGASEPQHF. DNA for the CDR3: TGTGCCAGCAGCGAAGCCGGGGGGGCGTCGGAGCCCCAGCATTTT.